The 27 T cell receptor beta chains given below trace back to one sample, sequenced in a study of T-cell memory formation after mild COVID-19. TCRdb processed the 5' RACE reads anew with MiXCR; each CDR3 protein has one entry. This repertoire shows 340,000 or so distinct CDR3 sequences, roughly 13% found once; its top ten account for 20% to 25%. Material for sequencing was PBMCs or a T cell subset sorted from them (not recorded which). The receptor set was obtained from a man aged 18 to 29 who had mild COVID-19 (a few samples of this study predate the infection). Cell type and time point are not known.

The chain combines TRBV28 with TRBJ1-6, with 10 bases that match TRBD1. Looked up from germline, CDR1 is MDHEN and CDR2 is SYDVKM. This CDR3 has 14 residues. V was pared by 8 bases and J by 10 bases, with 8 bases of the junction left unmatched. The CDR3 spells CASLGTGDMSPLHF. The CDR3 nucleotides are TGTGCCAGCTTAGGGACAGGGGACATGTCACCCCTCCACTTT.

The V and J genes are TRBV7-2 and TRBJ2-1; TRBD2 agrees at 8 bases. The germline V gene has CDR1 SGHTA and CDR2 FQGNSA. The junction had 5 bases not matched to a gene; V was cut back by 0 bases and J by 10 bases. The CDR3 sequence is 14 residues long. The DNA of the CDR3 is TGTGCCAGCAGCTTAGCTTTCCGGGGGGGAGAGCAGTTCTTC. Its translation: CASSLAFRGGEQFF.

This clonotype was counted between two and nine times. The genes are TRBV5-1 and TRBJ2-5; 8 bases are a match to TRBD1. Trimming at V came to 3 bases and at J to 6 bases, leaving 10 bases not matched to a gene. Germline V gene sequence: CDR1 SGHRS, CDR2 YFSETQ. The CDR3 consists of 15 residues. The CDR3 protein is CASSYRTGFEKTQYF. The CDR3 DNA sequence: TGCGCCAGCAGCTACCGGACAGGGTTCGAAAAGACCCAGTACTTC.

This clonotype was picked up a small number of times. This chain joins TRBV20-1 and TRBJ2-5; unclear D gene. Germline CDR1 DFQATT, CDR2 SNEGSKA (reference sequence). The CDR3 loop spans 11 amino acids. V was cut by 3 bases and J by 7 bases, with 9 bases left in between. The CDR3 protein is CSASSGGTQYF. CDR3 DNA: TGCAGTGCTAGCTCAGGCGGGACCCAGTACTTC.

The chain is built from TRBV3-1 and TRBJ2-2; D gene ambiguous. Per the germline V gene, CDR1 is LGHDT and CDR2 is YNNKEL (reference sequence). The CDR3 has 13 amino acids. V lost 1 base to trimming and J lost 7 bases, with 7 bases between them. CDR3 sequence (DNA): TGTGCCAGCAGCCAAGTAAAGAGCGGGGAGCTGTTTTTT. Amino acids: CASSQVKSGELFF. Full variable domain (rest looked up from reference TRBV3-1 and TRBJ2-2): DTAVSQTPKYLVTQMGNDKSIKCEQNLGHDTMYWYKQDSKKFLKIMFSYNNKELIINETVPNRFSPKSPDKAHLNLHINSLELGDSAVYFCASSQVKSGELFFGEGSRLTVL.

This clonotype was recorded many times. This sequence joins TRBV7-9 and TRBJ2-1; TRBD2 matches 9 bases. Germline V gene sequence: CDR1 SEHNR, CDR2 FQNEAQ (reference sequence). Trimming removed 5 bases from V and 8 bases from J; junction bases left unmatched: 16. This CDR3 spans 17 amino acids. CDR3 sequence (DNA): TGTGCCAGCAGCCCACTTCAGCGGGGGGATGAGCTGGATGAGCAGTTCTTC. Its protein product is CASSPLQRGDELDEQFF.

The V call is TRBV5-4, the J call TRBJ1-3, with D hard to call. V dropped 0 bases and J dropped 4 bases, with 8 bases sitting between them. This CDR3 contains 14 residues. Germline CDR1 and CDR2: SGHNT and YYREEE (reference sequence). CDR3 DNA: TGTGCCAGCAGCTTGGGCGACAAAGGAAACACCATATATTTT. Its translation: CASSLGDKGNTIYF.

V and J are TRBV2 and TRBJ2-3; D possibly uses TRBD1 or TRBD2 (6 bases each). V was trimmed by 6 bases and J by 6 bases, leaving 16 bases between them. From germline, CDR1 is SNHLY and CDR2 FYNNEI. This CDR3 contains 14 residues. The CDR3 DNA reads as TGTGCCAGCAGAGTAGGGGGGCCGTTGGATACGCAGTATTTT. It codes for CASRVGGPLDTQYF.

Only a few counts were recorded for this clonotype. The rearrangement joins TRBV29-1 to TRBJ1-1; TRBD1 matches 7 bases. The J segment lost 6 bases and the V segment lost 0 bases, leaving 7 bases of the junction unmatched. Germline V lookup: CDR1 SQVTM, CDR2 ANQGSEA. CDR3 length: 14 residues. Written as DNA, the CDR3 is TGCAGCGTTGAAGAGCAGGCAGGGGGTCCTGAAGCTTTCTTT. This encodes CSVEEQAGGPEAFF.

This clonotype was detected a few times. The chain recombines TRBV6-5 with TRBJ2-1; D not resolved. Germline assignment: CDR1 MNHEY and CDR2 SVGAGI. Trimming stripped 6 bases from V and 9 bases from J, with 9 bases between. The CDR3 spans 11 residues. CDR3 region: CASSSASEQFF. The CDR3 DNA is TGTGCCAGCAGCTCCGCCAGTGAGCAGTTCTTC.

The table lists this clonotype with a few counts. It is unclear where the CDR3 begins or ends on the DNA, so no DNA is shown, and the CDR3 is as TCRdb lists it. The chain links TRBV6-2 or TRBV6-3 to TRBJ2-3; whether TRBD1, the table's D call, matches the DNA was not checked. Germline CDR1 reads MNHEY; CDR2 reads SVGEGT. Inclusive of both ends, the CDR3 amounts to 15 amino acids. The CDR3 loop reads CASSSSEGGLDTQYF.

V gene TRBV18 combines with J gene TRBJ2-3; D gene unclear. Trimming shortened V by 9 bases and J by 0 bases, and 13 bases separated the two germline ends. The V gene's germline CDR1 is KGHSH and CDR2 LQKENI. The CDR3 length is 14 residues. The CDR3 loop reads CARSWTASTDTQYF. CDR3 DNA sequence: TGTGCCAGGTCATGGACGGCTAGCACAGATACGCAGTATTTT.

V usage is TRBV23-1 and J usage is TRBJ2-1; 8 nucleotides agree with TRBD2. TRBV23-1 is designated an ORF whose function remains uncertain. This CDR3 is 13 amino acids long. Trimming cost V 8 bases and J 8 bases; bases outside gene matches: 8. DNA of the CDR3: TGCGCCAGCCGGGGGGGCCTGGCTCATGAGCAGTTCTTC. It yields the protein CASRGGLAHEQFF.

This clonotype came up many times. The chain combines TRBV12-3 or TRBV12-4 with TRBJ2-7; TRBD2 matches at 7 bases. The CDR3 is 14 amino acids. V trimming: 6 bases; J trimming: 3 bases; junction bases outside the gene matches: 8. In nucleotides, the CDR3 is TGTGCCAGCAGACTGAGCGGGGCCTACTACGAGCAGTACTTC. It encodes CASRLSGAYYEQYF.

As DNA, the CDR3 is TGCGCCAGCAGCTTGGTGGCAGACACCGGGGAGCTGTTTTTT. Translated: CASSLVADTGELFF. The chain carries TRBV5-1 and TRBJ2-2; D remains unclear. Between the trimmed V and J ends, which lost 0 bases and 3 bases, there was a span of 6 bases. This CDR3 has 14 residues. Looked up from germline, CDR1 is SGHRS and CDR2 is YFSETQ. The entire variable domain, with the rest obtained from reference TRBV5-1 and TRBJ2-2, is as follows: KAGVTQTPRYLIKTRGQQVTLSCSPISGHRSVSWYQQTPGQGLQFLFEYFSETQRNKGNFPGRFSGRQFSNSRSEMNVSTLELGDSALYLCASSLVADTGELFFGEGSRLTVL.

The table lists this clonotype with a few counts. This chain links TRBV13 with TRBJ2-6; TRBD2 aligns across 7 bases. Trimming removed 5 bases from V and 4 bases from J; junction bases left unmatched: 5. Germline CDR1 is PRHDT and CDR2 is FYEKMQ (reference sequence). This CDR3 is built from 15 residues. DNA for the CDR3: TGTGCCAGCAGCGCCCTGACTAGCGGGGCCAACGTCCTGACTTTC. Its translation: CASSALTSGANVLTF. The full variable domain, rest sourced from reference TRBV13 and TRBJ2-6, is AAGVIQSPRHLIKEKRETATLKCYPIPRHDTVYWYQQGPGQDPQFLISFYEKMQSDKGSIPDRFSAQQFSDYHSELNMSSLELGDSALYFCASSALTSGANVLTFGAGSRLTVL.

V usage is TRBV6-5 and J usage is TRBJ2-3; D is uncertain. CDR1 is MNHEY and CDR2 is SVGAGI in the germline V gene. The ends were cut back, 0 bases at V and 0 bases at J, with 7 bases in the middle. The CDR3 totals 15 residues. The CDR3 DNA reads as TGTGCCAGCAGTTACTCGCAAGGTAGCACAGATACGCAGTATTTT. Translating gives CASSYSQGSTDTQYF.

This clonotype was detected ten times or more. This chain uses TRBV14 with TRBJ1-1; the D is unclear. V was pared by 4 bases and J by 3 bases, with 9 bases between. The germline CDR1 and CDR2 sequences are SGHDN and FVKESK. The CDR3 is 13 residues long. The DNA of the CDR3 is TGTGCCAGCAGCCCCGGGAGTTACACTGAAGCTTTCTTT. The encoded protein is CASSPGSYTEAFF.

The gene calls are TRBV20-1 and TRBJ2-5; the match to TRBD2 covers 8 bases. Germline assignment: CDR1 DFQATT and CDR2 SNEGSKA (reference sequence). There are 16 residues in the CDR3. V lost 1 base and J lost 5; bases outside the gene matches: 12. CDR3 region: CSARAPKRGKGETQYF. CDR3 nucleotide sequence: TGCAGTGCTAGAGCCCCAAAGCGGGGGAAGGGGGAGACCCAGTACTTC.

V is TRBV7-9 and J is TRBJ1-6; D uncertain. V dropped 2 bases and J dropped 5 bases, with 7 bases sitting between them. The germline CDR1 and CDR2 sequences are SEHNR and FQNEAQ (reference sequence). The CDR3 is made up of 14 amino acids. This CDR3 reads CASSLSSNNSPLHF. The CDR3 nucleotides read TGTGCCAGCAGCTTAAGCAGTAATAATTCACCCCTCCACTTT.

This clonotype was seen a few times. V usage is TRBV9 and J usage is TRBJ2-2; D is uncertain. Trimming cost V 0 bases and J 3 bases, with 6 bases left between them. The CDR3 has 14 residues. Germline V gene lookup returns CDR1 SGDLS and CDR2 YYNGEE. The CDR3 DNA is TGTGCCAGCAGCGTAGAAAGCCACACCGGGGAGCTGTTTTTT. This translates into CASSVESHTGELFF.

The V and J genes are TRBV7-2 and TRBJ2-2, with D hard to call. CDR3 length: 15 residues. CDR1 and CDR2 (germline): SGHTA, FQGNSA. V lost 5 bases and J lost 1, with 11 bases in between. The DNA for the CDR3 is TGTGCCAGCAGCCCAGACCCTCAGAACACCGGGGAGCTGTTTTTT. Residues: CASSPDPQNTGELFF. Full variable domain (outside the CDR3, taken from reference TRBV7-2 and TRBJ2-2): GAGVSQSPSNKVTEKGKDVELRCDPISGHTALYWYRQSLGQGLEFLIYFQGNSAPDKSGLPSDRFSAERTGGSVSTLTIQRTQQEDSAVYLCASSPDPQNTGELFFGEGSRLTVL.

Ten or more counts support this clonotype. The rearrangement uses TRBV5-1 and TRBJ2-7; D gene ambiguous. Trimming removed 4 bases at V and 3 bases at J, with 14 bases between. Germline V gives CDR1 SGHRS, CDR2 YFSETQ. The length of the CDR3 is 14 residues. The CDR3 DNA is TGCGCCAGCAGCAACAGTGGTTCCAGCTACGAGCAGTACTTC. It translates to CASSNSGSSYEQYF.

The CDR3 region has the DNA TGCGCCAGCAGCCAACAAGGACTAGCAGCGAACACCGGGGAGCTGTTTTTT. It specifies CASSQQGLAANTGELFF. The rearrangement links TRBV4-3 to TRBJ2-2; 8 nucleotides match TRBD2. CDR3 length: 17 amino acids. Per germline, CDR1 LGHNA and CDR2 YSLEER. V dropped 2 bases and J dropped 0; count of bases not matched to a gene: 5.

This clonotype was counted only a few times. The chain combines TRBV12-5 with TRBJ2-1; D perhaps matches TRBD2 (6 bases). This CDR3 contains 12 residues. The germline CDR1 and CDR2 sequences are LGHNT and FRNRAP. Trimming took 5 bases from V and 10 from J, leaving 12 bases between them. CDR3 sequence (DNA): TGTGCTAGTGGTGGAAGCGGGCGAGAGCAGTTCTTC. Protein sequence: CASGGSGREQFF.

This clonotype was counted only a few times. V is TRBV5-1 and J is TRBJ2-3; D is ambiguous. V was shortened by 4 bases and J by 6 bases, with 15 bases between the two germline ends. Germline CDR1 and CDR2: SGHRS and YFSETQ. This CDR3 is built from 14 residues. Written as DNA, the CDR3 is TGCGCCAGCAGCCAGTCGCCCCTCTCCGATACGCAGTATTTT. This sequence encodes CASSQSPLSDTQYF. Supplemented by reference TRBV5-1 and TRBJ2-3, the full variable domain reads KAGVTQTPRYLIKTRGQQVTLSCSPISGHRSVSWYQQTPGQGLQFLFEYFSETQRNKGNFPGRFSGRQFSNSRSEMNVSTLELGDSALYLCASSQSPLSDTQYFGPGTRLTVL.

The rearrangement joins TRBV29-1 to TRBJ2-1; D may be TRBD1 or TRBD2 (5 bases each). The V and J ends lost 4 bases and 1 base respectively, with 17 bases between them. The germline gives CDR1 SQVTM, CDR2 ANQGSEA. This CDR3 comprises 16 residues. CDR3: CSVGGFLGESYNEQFF. The CDR3 nucleotides read TGCAGCGTTGGGGGGTTTTTGGGCGAATCCTACAATGAGCAGTTCTTC.